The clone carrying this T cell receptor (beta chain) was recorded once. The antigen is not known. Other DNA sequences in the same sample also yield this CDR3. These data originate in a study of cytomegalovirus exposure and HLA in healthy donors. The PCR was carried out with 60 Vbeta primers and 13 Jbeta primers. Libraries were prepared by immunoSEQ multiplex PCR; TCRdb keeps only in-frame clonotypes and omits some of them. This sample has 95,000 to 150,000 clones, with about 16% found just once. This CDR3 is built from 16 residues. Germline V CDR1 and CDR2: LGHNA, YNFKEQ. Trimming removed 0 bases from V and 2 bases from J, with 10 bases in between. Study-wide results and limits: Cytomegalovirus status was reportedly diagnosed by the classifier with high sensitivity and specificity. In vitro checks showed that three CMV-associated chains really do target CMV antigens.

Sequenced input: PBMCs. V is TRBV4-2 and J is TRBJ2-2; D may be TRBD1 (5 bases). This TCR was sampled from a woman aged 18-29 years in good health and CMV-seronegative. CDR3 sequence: CASSQDQGSNTGELFF. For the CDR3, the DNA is TGTGCCAGCAGCCAAGATCAGGGATCAAACACCGGGGAGCTGTTTTTT.